Listed here is a single TCR beta chain. This clone's antigen is unknown. No base quality values were provided; no much bigger clone lies one nucleotide off. The sample comes from a study of cytomegalovirus exposure and HLA in healthy donors (dated by TCRdb to the late 2010s). About the study as a whole: A later analysis indicated that the 120 validation repertoires were generated on the platform also employed for the roughly 720 repertoires of the first cohort. The study aimed to test whether signatures of past pathogen exposure could be identified by cataloging public T cell receptors. Along with the roughly 670-subject first cohort, a separate validation cohort of over a hundred different subjects was used. The study combined high-throughput TCR immunosequencing, statistical association of individual TCRs with disease status, and machine learning to predict cytomegalovirus infection status. What the authors observed across the whole study: According to the authors, the approach could potentially be generalized to other disease states and immunological phenotypes. Most TCR sequences were seen in very few donors, while some public TCRs were found in many individuals. In the study, 150 to 200 TCR beta chains were listed as associated with cytomegalovirus. A later analysis had no HLA typing for the validation cohort, so co-occurrence there was scored across all 130 or so repertoires. Of the cluster scores, 90% to 95% were above 0 in a later analysis, which found that TCRs clustered in the first cohort also tended to co-occur in the 95 to 150 validation repertoires. The classifier was reported to diagnose cytomegalovirus status with high specificity and sensitivity in both the original and validation cohorts. In vitro tests confirmed that three of the cytomegalovirus-associated TCR beta chains recognize cytomegalovirus antigens.

The donors belonged to the validation cohort of about 110 subjects, which was separate from the roughly 670-subject first cohort. To prepare the library, the immunoSEQ multiplex PCR assay was applied. The paper's processing steps were these. A statistical classification framework was built for diagnosing cytomegalovirus status from the catalog of TCR beta chain sequences. Here the immuneACCESS table is served through TCRdb, limited to in-frame sequences with V and J called. Missing clones are a known gap in these copies; in checked studies unresolved V genes cover under half, and the rest lacks a known reason. Clonal size and the V and J genes are those of that table, whereas D and trimming came from the DNA. The sample yields 200,000 to 250,000 clones; about 88% were counted once. 9.5% to 15% of the sample is held by the ten biggest clonotypes. From the germline V gene (reference sequence), CDR1 is SEHNR and CDR2 is FQNEAQ. V drops 1 base and J drops 0 bases, leaving 10 bases in between. The CDR3 measures 16 amino acids from cysteine to phenylalanine. Only the CDR3 region is kept as DNA, spanning 48 bases read in frame from base 1.

The clonotype originates from a young man in good health and CMV-seropositive. The sequenced sample consisted of PBMCs. Rearrangement joined TRBV7-9 to TRBJ2-1, with the D gene not clear enough to name. The CDR3 amino acid sequence is: CASSLGLGNSYNEQFF. The sequence in DNA is TGTGCCAGCAGCTTAGGGTTGGGGAACTCCTACAATGAGCAGTTCTTC.